These T cell receptor beta chains were read from a single sample in a study of shared clonotypes between healthy human individuals. Sequenced by immunoSEQ multiplex PCR; TCRdb stores in-frame clones only, minus some. The sample contains around 600,000 clones, 98% of which appear only once. The sample comprised naive CD8+ T cells sorted from blood. The receptors originated from a man aged 25-45 years in good health. Both conserved end residues are part of each CDR3. The order of the fields is J gene, D gene, clone size, V gene, CDR3 protein, CDR3 DNA. D genes are given only for firm matches. Not all rows give a size; the values are once, few, many and, for expanded clones, a class.

j_gene: TRBJ2-1; d_gene: -; abundance: -; v_gene: TRBV27; CDR3aa: CASSLPTDVPGYNEQFF; CDR3nt: TGTGCCAGCAGTTTACCGACCGACGTCCCCGGCTACAATGAGCAGTTCTTC
j_gene: TRBJ1-1; d_gene: -; abundance: -; v_gene: TRBV13; CDR3aa: CASSWRVEGTEAFF; CDR3nt: TGTGCCAGCAGCTGGAGAGTTGAGGGGACTGAAGCTTTCTTT
j_gene: TRBJ2-3; d_gene: -; abundance: once; v_gene: TRBV6-5; CDR3aa: CASSYAPRDTQYF; CDR3nt: TGTGCCAGCAGTTACGCGCCGAGAGATACGCAGTATTTT
j_gene: TRBJ2-1; d_gene: -; abundance: -; v_gene: TRBV27; CDR3aa: CASSFKNEQFF; CDR3nt: TGTGCCAGCAGTTTTAAGAATGAGCAGTTCTTC
j_gene: TRBJ2-5; d_gene: TRBD2; abundance: -; v_gene: TRBV29-1; CDR3aa: CSVERGNSGKTQYF; CDR3nt: TGCAGCGTTGAAAGGGGAAACAGCGGGAAGACCCAGTACTTC
j_gene: TRBJ2-7; d_gene: TRBD2; abundance: -; v_gene: TRBV7-8; CDR3aa: CASSLWGGGALYEQYF; CDR3nt: TGTGCCAGCAGCTTATGGGGGGGAGGGGCCCTCTACGAGCAGTACTTC
j_gene: TRBJ2-1; d_gene: TRBD2; abundance: -; v_gene: TRBV7-9; CDR3aa: CASSPPGLAGRGEFF; CDR3nt: TGTGCCAGCAGTCCCCCGGGACTAGCGGGAAGGGGGGAGTTCTTC
j_gene: TRBJ2-5; d_gene: -; abundance: -; v_gene: TRBV6-5; CDR3aa: CASSENSQETQYF; CDR3nt: TGTGCCAGCAGTGAGAATTCCCAAGAGACCCAGTACTTC
j_gene: TRBJ2-7; d_gene: TRBD1; abundance: -; v_gene: TRBV4-3; CDR3aa: CASSQEPGTVLYEQYF; CDR3nt: TGCGCCAGCAGCCAAGAGCCAGGGACAGTCCTCTACGAGCAGTACTTC
j_gene: TRBJ2-7; d_gene: TRBD2; abundance: -; v_gene: TRBV27; CDR3aa: CASSLGLAESYEQYF; CDR3nt: TGTGCCAGCAGCCTAGGACTAGCGGAATCCTACGAGCAGTACTTC
j_gene: TRBJ2-3; d_gene: TRBD2; abundance: -; v_gene: TRBV7-2; CDR3aa: CASSLLAGRSYTDTQYF; CDR3nt: TGTGCCAGCAGCTTACTAGCGGGTCGCTCTTACACAGATACGCAGTATTTT
j_gene: TRBJ2-7; d_gene: -; abundance: -; v_gene: TRBV29-1; CDR3aa: CSVEGGTGVSEQYF; CDR3nt: TGCAGCGTTGAAGGGGGGACGGGAGTCAGCGAGCAGTACTTC
j_gene: TRBJ2-7; d_gene: -; abundance: -; v_gene: TRBV2; CDR3aa: CASADIYEQYF; CDR3nt: TGTGCCAGCGCGGATATCTACGAGCAGTACTTC
j_gene: TRBJ2-7; d_gene: TRBD2; abundance: -; v_gene: TRBV7-2; CDR3aa: CASSFMTSGTPEQYF; CDR3nt: TGTGCCAGCAGCTTCATGACTAGCGGGACTCCCGAGCAGTACTTC
j_gene: TRBJ2-7; d_gene: -; abundance: -; v_gene: TRBV11-2; CDR3aa: CASTDLLVAYEQYF; CDR3nt: TGTGCCAGCACCGACCTCTTAGTGGCCTACGAGCAGTACTTC
j_gene: TRBJ1-2; d_gene: -; abundance: -; v_gene: TRBV7-9; CDR3aa: CASSSLEGSDYGYTF; CDR3nt: TGTGCCAGCAGCTCCCTGGAGGGGAGCGACTATGGCTACACCTTC
j_gene: TRBJ2-2; d_gene: -; abundance: -; v_gene: TRBV30; CDR3aa: CAFTRRAGELFF; CDR3nt: TGTGCCTTTACTCGGAGGGCCGGGGAGCTGTTTTTT
j_gene: TRBJ2-3; d_gene: TRBD2; abundance: -; v_gene: TRBV7-8; CDR3aa: CASSLGEGPDTQYF; CDR3nt: TGTGCCAGCAGCTTGGGGGAGGGCCCAGATACGCAGTATTTT
j_gene: TRBJ2-1; d_gene: -; abundance: -; v_gene: TRBV5-1; CDR3aa: CASSYWVTGVGNEQFF; CDR3nt: TGCGCCAGCAGCTATTGGGTGACGGGAGTGGGCAATGAGCAGTTCTTC
j_gene: TRBJ2-1; d_gene: TRBD1; abundance: -; v_gene: TRBV5-6; CDR3aa: CASISPGDRGRRNEQFF; CDR3nt: TGTGCCAGCATCTCCCCAGGGGACAGGGGGCGCCGCAATGAGCAGTTCTTC
j_gene: TRBJ2-3; d_gene: TRBD2; abundance: -; v_gene: TRBV7-9; CDR3aa: CASSLEFSGRITDTQYF; CDR3nt: TGTGCCAGCAGCTTAGAGTTTAGCGGGAGGATCACAGATACGCAGTATTTT
j_gene: TRBJ2-7; d_gene: -; abundance: -; v_gene: TRBV7-9; CDR3aa: CASSLDRVSYEQYF; CDR3nt: TGTGCCAGCAGCTTAGACAGGGTTAGCTACGAGCAGTACTTC